What follows describes a single T cell receptor beta chain. Naive CD8 cells lacked CD45RO and underwent positive selection for CCR7, leaving out terminally differentiated effector memory CD45RA+ cells. This sample was included in a study of shared clonotypes between healthy human individuals. The protocol was immunoSEQ multiplex PCR, while the TCRdb copy is restricted to in-frame clones and leaves out a portion. Here the sample spans fewer than 1 million clones, approximately 97% being singletons. V was trimmed by 4 bases and J by 7 bases, leaving 10 bases between them. This CDR3 comprises 13 residues. Germline CDR1 SGHAT, CDR2 FQNNGV.

The chain has TRBV11-2 and TRBJ2-2, with TRBD1 as a possible D gene (6 bases). The sample comprised naive CD8+ T cells sorted from blood. The sequence derives from a man aged 30 to 45 in good health. CDR3 loop: CASSSIGGGELFF. The CDR3 region has the DNA TGTGCCAGCAGCTCCATAGGGGGCGGGGAGCTGTTTTTT. The whole variable domain, filled in from reference TRBV11-2 and TRBJ2-2, reads EAGVAQSPRYKIIEKRQSVAFWCNPISGHATLYWYQQILGQGPKLLIQFQNNGVVDDSQLPKDRFSAERLKGVDSTLKIQPAKLEDSAVYLCASSSIGGGELFFGEGSRLTVL.